Below are 10 T cell receptor beta chains sequenced from a single sample in a study of T cells in Graves' hyperthyroidism and ophthalmopathy. There were TCR beta CDR3 regions amplified from RNA transcripts. The TCR CDR3 first-round RT-PCR relied on the HTBI primer set. Using its own MiXCR run on the multiplex PCR reads, TCRdb lists one record per CDR3 protein. The top ten clones hold approximately 4.2% of a sample with around 610,000 distinct CDR3 sequences, about 14% of them seen once. Sequenced material: blood. These TCRs come from a woman in her thirties or forties with Graves' ophthalmopathy.

This chain connects TRBV29-1 to TRBJ2-7; D is undetermined. The CDR3 is 11 amino acids. Germline lookup yields CDR1 SQVTM and CDR2 ANQGSEA. V dropped 7 bases and J dropped 3 bases, with 10 bases sitting between them. The CDR3 is CSAGSDYEQYF. For the CDR3, the DNA is TGCAGCGCCGGGTCCGACTACGAGCAGTACTTC.

This clonotype was seen a handful of times. As DNA, the CDR3 is TGTGCCAGCAGCTTAGATGGAGCCCGAGTCACCATATATTTT. Its protein is CASSLDGARVTIYF. J is TRBJ1-3 and V is TRBV7-2; D is unresolved. The CDR3 is 14 residues long. Germline loops: CDR1 SGHTA, CDR2 FQGNSA. Trimming removed 1 base at V and 9 bases at J, with 13 bases between. The full variable domain, with the rest looked up from reference TRBV7-2 and TRBJ1-3, is GAGVSQSPSNKVTEKGKDVELRCDPISGHTALYWYRQSLGQGLEFLIYFQGNSAPDKSGLPSDRFSAERTGGSVSTLTIQRTQQEDSAVYLCASSLDGARVTIYFGEGSWLTVV.

In this sample, this clonotype turned up many times. The chain is built from TRBV7-2 and TRBJ2-7; D is ambiguous. The CDR3 spans 14 residues. CDR1 is SGHTA, CDR2 FQGNSA, per germline. With 5 bases removed from V and 3 bases from J, the gap between germline ends came to 14 bases. The CDR3 coding sequence is TGTGCCAGCAGCAAGGACCGCAATGGCTACGAGCAGTACTTC. This translates into CASSKDRNGYEQYF. The full variable domain, with the rest looked up from reference TRBV7-2 and TRBJ2-7, is GAGVSQSPSNKVTEKGKDVELRCDPISGHTALYWYRQSLGQGLEFLIYFQGNSAPDKSGLPSDRFSAERTGGSVSTLTIQRTQQEDSAVYLCASSKDRNGYEQYFGPGTRLTVT.

This clonotype was observed many times. The V call is TRBV6-1, the J call TRBJ1-5; 8 nucleotides agree with TRBD1. CDR1 and CDR2 (germline): MNHNS, SASEGT. V was clipped by 7 bases and J by 6 bases; unmatched bases: 8. CDR3 length: 14 residues. DNA for the CDR3: TGTGCCAGCACCGGACAGGGTGCGATTCAGCCCCAGCATTTT. Protein product: CASTGQGAIQPQHF.

This clonotype has at least ten counts. The rearrangement uses TRBV4-1 and TRBJ1-1; no definite D call. V lost 1 base to trimming and J lost 5 bases, with 11 bases between them. CDR1 is MGHRA and CDR2 is YSYEKL in the germline V gene. The CDR3 consists of 14 residues. The CDR3 loop is CASSQVRRTTEAFF. The CDR3 nucleotides are TGCGCCAGCAGCCAAGTCAGGCGAACAACTGAAGCTTTCTTT.

V is TRBV11-1 and J is TRBJ1-5, with no clear D. The germline V gene encodes CDR1 SGHAT and CDR2 FQDESV (reference sequence). The CDR3 covers 17 residues. Trimming left V 6 bases short and J 0 bases short, with 18 bases between. The CDR3 region has the DNA TGTGCCAGCAGGGAGGATCGTCAGTTCTATAGCAATCAGCCCCAGCATTTT. Its protein is CASREDRQFYSNQPQHF.

The rearrangement joins TRBV6-2 or TRBV6-3 to TRBJ1-2, with no clear D. This CDR3 spans 13 amino acids. The germline CDR1 and CDR2 sequences are MNHEY and SVGEGT. The germline V and J ends were trimmed by 2 bases and 5 bases, with 9 bases remaining between them. The CDR3 DNA reads TGTGCCAGCAGTTACCCGAGAGAATATGGCTACACCTTC. It encodes CASSYPREYGYTF.

This clonotype was detected a few times. The chain carries TRBV13 and TRBJ1-2; 7 bases fit TRBD1. The CDR3 is 16 amino acids. The trim removed 5 bases at V and 0 bases at J, leaving 9 bases unmatched. Germline V gives CDR1 PRHDT, CDR2 FYEKMQ (reference sequence). The CDR3 region is CASSRQGTNANYGYTF. DNA for the CDR3: TGTGCCAGCAGCCGACAGGGAACGAACGCTAACTATGGCTACACCTTC.

The gene calls are TRBV2 and TRBJ1-5; D gene unclear. V was trimmed by 6 bases and J by 0 bases, leaving 9 bases between them. Germline CDR1 is SNHLY and CDR2 is FYNNEI. This CDR3 spans 14 amino acids. The CDR3 region is CASRDRLSNQPQHF. CDR3 sequence (DNA): TGTGCCAGCAGAGATCGGCTTAGCAATCAGCCCCAGCATTTT.

This clonotype was seen repeatedly, ten times or more. The chain is built from TRBV2 and TRBJ2-5; TRBD1 might be the D (5 bases). CDR1 is SNHLY, CDR2 FYNNEI, per germline. The V end was cut by 4 bases, the J end by 3 bases, with 12 bases between. The CDR3 is 14 residues long. CDR3 sequence: CASSAGRAEETQYF. In nucleotides, the CDR3 is TGTGCCAGCAGTGCCGGCAGGGCAGAAGAGACCCAGTACTTC.